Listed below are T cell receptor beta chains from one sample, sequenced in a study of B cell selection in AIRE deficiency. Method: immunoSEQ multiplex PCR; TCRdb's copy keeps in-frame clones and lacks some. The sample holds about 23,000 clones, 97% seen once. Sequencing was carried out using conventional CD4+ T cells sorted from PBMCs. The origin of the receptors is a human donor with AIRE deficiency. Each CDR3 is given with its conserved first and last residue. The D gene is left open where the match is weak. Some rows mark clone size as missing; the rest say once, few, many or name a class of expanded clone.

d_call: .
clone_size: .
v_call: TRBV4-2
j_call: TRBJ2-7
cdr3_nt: TGTGCCAGCAGCCAAGTGGGCGACCCCAGCTCCTACGAGCAGTACTTC
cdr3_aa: CASSQVGDPSSYEQYF

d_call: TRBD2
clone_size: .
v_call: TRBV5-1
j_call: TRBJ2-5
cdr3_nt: TGCGCCAGCAGCTTTGGACTAGCGGGAAAAGAGACCCAGTACTTC
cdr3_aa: CASSFGLAGKETQYF

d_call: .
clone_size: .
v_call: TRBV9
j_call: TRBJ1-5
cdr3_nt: TGTGCCAGCGGGGGGTGGGGTCAGCCCCAGCATTTT
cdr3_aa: CASGGWGQPQHF

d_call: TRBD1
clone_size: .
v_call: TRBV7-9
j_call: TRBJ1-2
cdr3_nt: TGTGCCAGCAGTTCGGGACAGCCGTATGGCTACACCTTC
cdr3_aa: CASSSGQPYGYTF

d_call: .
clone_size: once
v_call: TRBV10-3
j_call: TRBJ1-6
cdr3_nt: TGTGCCATCAGTCCAACAGGGCTTAATTCACCCCTCCACTTT
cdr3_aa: CAISPTGLNSPLHF

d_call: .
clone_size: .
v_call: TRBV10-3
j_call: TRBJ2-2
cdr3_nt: TGTGCCATCAGACCCGACCGCTCCACCACCGGGGAGCTGTTTTTT
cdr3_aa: CAIRPDRSTTGELFF

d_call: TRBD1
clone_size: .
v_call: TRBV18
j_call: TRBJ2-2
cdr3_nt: TGTGCCAGCGCGGACAGGGCACGTACCGGGGAGCTGTTTTTT
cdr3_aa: CASADRARTGELFF

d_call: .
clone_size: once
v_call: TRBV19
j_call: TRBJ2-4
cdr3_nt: TGTGCCAGTAGGTTGGACACCGTAGCCAAAAACATTCAGTACTTC
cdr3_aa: CASRLDTVAKNIQYF

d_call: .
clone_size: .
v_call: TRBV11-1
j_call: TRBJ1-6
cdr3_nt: TGTGCCAGCAGCTTCGGTAGAGATAATTCACCCCTCCACTTT
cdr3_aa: CASSFGRDNSPLHF

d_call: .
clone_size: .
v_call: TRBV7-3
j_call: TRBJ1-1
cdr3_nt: TGTGCCAGCAGCTTAACGCCAAAGGACACTGAAGCTTTCTTT
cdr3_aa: CASSLTPKDTEAFF

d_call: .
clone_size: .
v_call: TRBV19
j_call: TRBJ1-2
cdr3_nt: TGTGCCAGTAGTATACTGAGGGCTAACTATGGCTACACCTTC
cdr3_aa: CASSILRANYGYTF

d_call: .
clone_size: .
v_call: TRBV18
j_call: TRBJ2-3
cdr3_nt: TGTGCCAGCTCCAGCACAGATACGCAGTATTTT
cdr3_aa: CASSSTDTQYF

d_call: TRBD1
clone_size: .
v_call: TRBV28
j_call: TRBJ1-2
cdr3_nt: TGTGCCAGCAGATCACAGGGGGCCTCACTCCGGCGTGGCTACACCTTC
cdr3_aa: CASRSQGASLRRGYTF

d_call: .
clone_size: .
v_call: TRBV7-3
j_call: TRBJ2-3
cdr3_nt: TGTGCCAGCAGCCAAGGCTCGGGGGCCAACACGCAGTATTTT
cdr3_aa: CASSQGSGANTQYF

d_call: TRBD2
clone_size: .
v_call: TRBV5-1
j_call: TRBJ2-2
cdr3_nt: TGCGCCAGCAGCCCGACGACTAGCGGAACCGGGGAGCTGTTTTTT
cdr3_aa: CASSPTTSGTGELFF

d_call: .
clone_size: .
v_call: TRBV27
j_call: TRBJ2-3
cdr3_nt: TGTGCCAGCAGTTTAGAAGTCAAAACCTACACAGATACGCAGTATTTT
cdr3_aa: CASSLEVKTYTDTQYF

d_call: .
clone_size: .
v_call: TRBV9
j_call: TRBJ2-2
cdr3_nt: TGTGCCAGCAGCGTTATGCGGGACACCGGGGAGCTGTTTTTT
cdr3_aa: CASSVMRDTGELFF

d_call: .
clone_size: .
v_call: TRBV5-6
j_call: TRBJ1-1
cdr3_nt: TGTGCCAGCAGCTTCGGGGTTAGGGGGAGGGTAGCTGAAGCTTTCTTT
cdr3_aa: CASSFGVRGRVAEAFF

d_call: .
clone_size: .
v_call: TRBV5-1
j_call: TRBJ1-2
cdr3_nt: TGCGCCAGCAGCTTCCAGGGCGATGGCTACACCTTC
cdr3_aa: CASSFQGDGYTF

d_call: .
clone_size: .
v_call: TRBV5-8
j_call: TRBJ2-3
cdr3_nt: TGTGCCAGCAGCTCCCGGGACTGGTACACAGATACGCAGTATTTT
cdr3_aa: CASSSRDWYTDTQYF

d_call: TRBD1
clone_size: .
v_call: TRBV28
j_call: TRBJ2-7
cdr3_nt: TGTGCCAGCAGTCCTCCTCCCCAGACAGGGCACGAGCAGTACTTC
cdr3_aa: CASSPPPQTGHEQYF

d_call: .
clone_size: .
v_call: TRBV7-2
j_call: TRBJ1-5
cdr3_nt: TGTGCCAGCAGCTTAGAGTATCAGCCCCAGCATTTT
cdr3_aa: CASSLEYQPQHF

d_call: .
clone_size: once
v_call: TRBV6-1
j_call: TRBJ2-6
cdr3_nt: TGTGCCAGCAGTCCAGGCTCTGGGGCCAACGTCCTGACTTTC
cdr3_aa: CASSPGSGANVLTF

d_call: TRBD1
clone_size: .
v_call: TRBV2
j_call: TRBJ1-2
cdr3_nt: TGTGCCAGCAGTGAAATCCAGGGGGCTGATGGCTACACCTTC
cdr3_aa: CASSEIQGADGYTF

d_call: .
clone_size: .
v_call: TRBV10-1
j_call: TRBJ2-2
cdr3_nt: TGCGCCAGCAGTTCGGCCAACACCGGGGAGCTGTTTTTT
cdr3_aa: CASSSANTGELFF

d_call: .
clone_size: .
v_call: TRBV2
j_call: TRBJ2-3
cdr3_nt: TGTGCCAGCAGTAGGGATAGTAGCGCACGCACAGATACGCAGTATTTT
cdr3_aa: CASSRDSSARTDTQYF